The T cell receptor beta chain described here comes from a study of shared clonotypes between healthy human individuals (TCRdb year 2020). For the study in its entirety: A few men and a couple of women, aged 18 to 49 years, made up the cohort. The study deeply sequenced blood TCR repertoires of about 5 healthy adults to estimate repertoire size and the extent of clonotype sharing between individuals. To increase sequencing depth and limit assay-specific biases, different laboratories used diverse techniques to prepare libraries and sequence TCR repertoires. Per donor, leukapheresis produced somewhere between about 0.9 and 9.5 billion PBMCs.

Using the deep immunoSEQ assay, multiplex PCR amplified TCR CDR3 regions from genomic DNA. Extracted genomic DNA from each cell subset was distributed evenly across all wells of several immunoSEQ 96-well plates, and each plate was treated as a replicate. For unsorted PBMC, each replicate PCR was loaded with roughly 330 ng genomic DNA, equivalent to about 33,000 T cell genomes. Ten immunoSEQ deep assay plates were used to sequence unsorted PBMC genomic DNA. Purified libraries were measured with a Qubit 3.0 fluorometer, size-checked on a Bioanalyzer 2100, and measured again with the KAPA Library Quantification kit. A separate single-read 150-cycle Illumina NextSeq 550 flow cell was used to sequence each immunoSEQ 96-well plate. The study's own analysis went as follows. Because only junctional sequences without quality scores were contained in the immunoSEQ output, filtering matching that applied to full-length reads could not be performed. To assign V/J genes and CDR3, sequences were annotated against IMGT germline references using PyIR, a Python wrapper for IgBLAST v1.9. Reads with weak V/J assignments (E-value above 1e-6), missing CDR3, stop codons, out-of-frame junctions, or ambiguous translated residues were removed. V3J clonotypes were defined by identical inferred V gene, J gene, and CDR3 amino acid sequence. The percentage overlap between two repertoires was calculated by dividing the number of shared unique clonotypes by the size of the smaller repertoire. RTK rarefaction, the Chao1 estimator, and Recon v2.1 estimates of unobserved clonotypes were used to assess repertoire richness. Entries here come from immuneACCESS through TCRdb and include only in-frame sequences with V and J called. Some clones fail to appear in such tables; in the studies checked, an unresolved V gene covers under half of the shortfall, and the cause of the remainder is unknown. V and J calls and clone size are copied from that table; D and trimming were computed from the DNA. The sample yields about 490,000 clones; 70% to 80% were counted once. The ten largest clones capture roughly 12% of the sample.

The investigation overall reported the following: Based on pairwise subsampling, the degree of clonotype sharing among donors was expected to be affected by sequencing depth. Sampling was restricted to blood, and TCR repertoires in tissues likely differ from the TCR repertoires found in blood. Because the study included only a small number of donors, the genetic and exposure-history diversity represented was limited.

Donors were healthy HIV-negative adults with no recently reported acute infections or vaccinations. Every donor was a Caucasian adult living in Nashville, Tennessee, USA. For unsorted samples, roughly 90 million PBMCs were counted, and genomic DNA was extracted using the QIAamp DNA Blood Mini kit. After blood collection by leukapheresis, PBMCs were isolated using Ficoll-Histopaque density gradient centrifugation and then cryopreserved in the vapor phase of liquid nitrogen. Points on this clone: The clone's antigen remains unknown. Base qualities are not recorded, but no much larger clone differs from it by a single base.

The CDR3 spans 18 residues, from the cysteine through the phenylalanine. The entry retains the CDR3 DNA only, 54 bases that are in frame from base 1. V drops 5 bases and J drops 0 bases, leaving 20 bases in between. For CDR1 and CDR2, the germline V gene (reference sequence) lists MNHEY and SMNVEV. The sequence joins TRBV27 to TRBJ1-5, with the D segment identity uncertain. The source material was PBMCs. The clonotype was recovered from a woman in her 40s in good health. Some clones in this sample may be carry-over from other donors' samples. The nucleotides are TGTGCCAGCAGTCTCACCGGGAGGGCAGCCTATAGCAATCAGCCCCAGCATTTT. Its coded protein is CASSLTGRAAYSNQPQHF.